The clone carrying this TCR beta chain was seen more than once but under ten times. Its specificity is not known. A mixed TRB-A/B primer pool amplified rearranged TRB by multiplex touch-down PCR. TCRdb independently ran MiXCR on the multiplex PCR reads; one entry per CDR3 protein. The table lists 3,500 to 5,500 distinct CDR3 sequences, less than 75% of them singletons. The record originates from a study of T cell repertoires in aging, cancer and after chemotherapy. About the research overall: Millions of TCR reads were in the whole dataset. Notes on the study in general: Compared with age-matched healthy donors, untreated hematological or solid cancer patients showed higher blood TCR clonality. Rebound thymic output was suggested by rising median generation probability during chemotherapy in each cancer cohort. Healthy donors lost TCR diversity with age mainly through richness, cancer patients through richness and evenness.

The V gene's germline CDR1 is ENHRY and CDR2 SYGVKD. The CDR3 has 14 amino acids. V shed 6 bases, J shed 6 bases, and the junction held 10 bases outside the gene matches. The template was genomic DNA from peripheral blood, not RNA. The gene calls are TRBV10-3 and TRBJ1-2; TRBD1 agrees at 7 bases. The sample consisted of blood. This clonotype originated in a human donor with a solid tumor. The CDR3 spells CAIRGSGQDNGYTF. The CDR3 DNA follows: TGTGCCATCAGGGGGTCCGGACAGGACAATGGCTACACCTTC.